The clone carrying this T cell receptor beta chain was counted between two and nine times. This sample is drawn from a study of blood T cell repertoires in COVID-19. Across the whole study: Samples of COVID-19 (acute and convalescent) were obtained from the United States, Italy and Spain. T cells, B-cell-depleted T cells, or PBMCs provided the cDNA or gDNA that served as material.

Profiled with immunoSEQ multiplex PCR; TCRdb holds only in-frame clones, not every one. The data show 80,000 to 130,000 clones, 65% to 90% seen once. Recruitment covered roughly 24 US areas and drew participants whose ages spanned about 18 to 95 years. The specimen was PBMCs or T cells enriched from blood (not recorded which). The sequence came from a woman between 50 and 59 years old who had recovered from COVID-19.

The CDR3 loop reads CASSQSAGSNQPQHF. Here the CDR3 DNA reads TGTGCCAGCAGCCAATCCGCGGGTAGCAATCAGCCCCAGCATTTT. V is TRBV7-9 and J is TRBJ1-5; D is uncertain. The CDR3 consists of 15 residues. V was shortened by 5 bases and J by 0 bases, with 11 bases between the two germline ends. Per germline, CDR1 SEHNR and CDR2 FQNEAQ (reference sequence).